Detailed here is one T cell receptor (beta chain). This specimen comes from a study of T cell responses to AZD1222 COVID-19 vaccine. Trimming removed 11 bases at V and 3 bases at J, with 11 bases between. The CDR3 consists of 12 residues. The germline V gene encodes CDR1 MNHEY and CDR2 SVGAGI. Measured with immunoSEQ multiplex PCR; TCRdb has only the in-frame clones, and not every one. The sample includes 94,000 or so clones, 90% seen only once; the top ten take roughly 25%. The rearrangement uses TRBV6-5 and TRBJ1-5; a possible D gene is TRBD1 (5 bases). This receptor was obtained from an adult in good health. The material was peripheral blood, obtained on day 0 of AZD1222 vaccination. In DNA, the CDR3 is TGTGCCGCCGGGGGAGACAATCAGCCCCAGCATTTT. Residues: CAAGGDNQPQHF.